This T cell receptor (beta chain) is from a study of cytomegalovirus exposure and HLA in healthy donors. Healthy bone marrow donors supplied every sample. CDR1 is MNHNS, CDR2 SASEGT, per germline. The CDR3 sequence is 13 residues long. V lost 7 bases and J lost 3; bases outside the gene matches: 3. Researchers ran the PCR with 60 Vbeta and 13 Jbeta primers. In the source study's methods: There were 80 million to 95 million unique TCR beta chains by a later count, and approximately 10 million of them were shared. Profiling relied on immunoSEQ multiplex PCR, and the TCRdb table lists in-frame clones only, not all of them. The V and J calls and clone size come from that table; D and trimming were worked out from the DNA. The sample shows more than 95,000 clones, over 75% of them seen only once.

The source is a man aged 25 to 40 in good health and CMV-seropositive. The rearrangement joins TRBV6-1 to TRBJ2-5; TRBD2 matches 9 bases. The sequencing input was PBMCs. The DNA for the CDR3 is TGTGCCAGCACTTTAGCGGGGGAAGAGACCCAGTACTTC. It translates to CASTLAGEETQYF.